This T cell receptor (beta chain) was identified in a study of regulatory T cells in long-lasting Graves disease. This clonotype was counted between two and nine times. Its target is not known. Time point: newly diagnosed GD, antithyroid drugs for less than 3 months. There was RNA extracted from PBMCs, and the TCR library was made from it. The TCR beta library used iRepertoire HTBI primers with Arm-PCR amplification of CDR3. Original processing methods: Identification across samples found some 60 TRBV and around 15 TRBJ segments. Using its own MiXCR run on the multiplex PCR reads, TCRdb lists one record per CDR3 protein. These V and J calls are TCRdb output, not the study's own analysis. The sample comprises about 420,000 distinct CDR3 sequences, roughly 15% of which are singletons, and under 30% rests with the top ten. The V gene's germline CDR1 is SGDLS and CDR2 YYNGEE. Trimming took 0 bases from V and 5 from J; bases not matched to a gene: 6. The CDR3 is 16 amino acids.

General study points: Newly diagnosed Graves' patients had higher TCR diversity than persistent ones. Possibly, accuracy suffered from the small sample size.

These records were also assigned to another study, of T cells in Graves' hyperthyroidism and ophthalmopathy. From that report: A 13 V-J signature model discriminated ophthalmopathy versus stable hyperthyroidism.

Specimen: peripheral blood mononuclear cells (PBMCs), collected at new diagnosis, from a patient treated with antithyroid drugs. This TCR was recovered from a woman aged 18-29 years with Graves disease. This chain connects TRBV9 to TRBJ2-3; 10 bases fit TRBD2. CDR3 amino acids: CASSVALAGDRDTQYF. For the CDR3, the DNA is TGTGCCAGCAGCGTAGCCCTAGCGGGAGATCGAGATACGCAGTATTTT.